This TCR beta chain was identified during a study of cytomegalovirus exposure and HLA in healthy donors. Amplification used 60 Vbeta primers and 13 Jbeta primers. Measured with immunoSEQ multiplex PCR; TCRdb has only the in-frame clones, and not every one. Of 180,000 or so clones listed, around 80% are singletons. Unmatched junction bases numbered 7, after V lost 5 bases and J lost 10 bases. The CDR3 sequence is 12 residues long. Germline-derived CDR1 and CDR2 are MNHNY and SVGAGI (reference sequence). The TCR comes from a girl aged 5-17 years in good health and CMV-seropositive. Sequencing was done on a sample of PBMCs. The J gene is TRBJ1-1, the V gene TRBV6-6; the match to TRBD1 covers 7 bases. CDR3 nucleotide sequence: TGTGCCAGCAGTCTGGGCCAGGGGGTAGCTTTCTTT. It is translated as CASSLGQGVAFF.